The present T cell receptor (beta chain) was sequenced within a study of early T cells in non-severe SARS-CoV-2 infection. Study summary: It was bulk RNA from unsorted whole blood that was sequenced, and the chains were unpaired. Study-level results: VDJdb matches were skewed toward anti-spike CD8 T cell responses.

The protocol attached unique molecular identifiers to individual cDNA molecules. TCRdb re-analysed the 5' RACE reads in MiXCR, keeping a single row per CDR3 protein. The table lists roughly 99,000 distinct CDR3 sequences, 11% of them singletons. Ten or more counts support this clonotype. Its antigen is unidentified. V was shortened by 7 bases and J by 2 bases, with 11 bases between the two germline ends. This CDR3 comprises 13 residues. The chain carries TRBV12-3 or TRBV12-4 and TRBJ1-1; D is undetermined. The sequenced sample was whole blood. This receptor was taken from an adult who was a healthcare worker with PCR-confirmed SARS-CoV-2 infection or an uninfected control (not recorded which). Written as DNA, the CDR3 is TGTGCCAGCAAGCAGAGGGAAAACACTGAAGCTTTCTTT. It yields the protein CASKQRENTEAFF.